This T cell receptor (beta chain) was found in a study of T cell changes during pregnancy in multiple sclerosis. CDR3 length equals 16 residues. V was shortened by 4 bases and J by 5 bases, with 18 bases between the two germline ends. CDR1 is SGHTA and CDR2 is FQGNSA in the germline V gene. Sequencing used immunoSEQ multiplex PCR; TCRdb keeps in-frame clones, though not all of them. There are approximately 53,000 clones in the sample; approximately 92% occur only once, and under 0.95% lies in the top ten. Source: CD4+ T cells from peripheral blood mononuclear cells, taken in the third trimester of pregnancy. This receptor was taken from a female donor with multiple sclerosis, enrolled in a pregnancy study. The V gene is TRBV7-2, the J gene TRBJ2-4; D ambiguous. This CDR3 is CASSSRRLLSENIQYF. Written as DNA, the CDR3 is TGTGCCAGCAGCTCACGAAGGCTACTATCCGAAAACATTCAGTACTTC. The full variable domain, with the rest looked up from reference TRBV7-2 and TRBJ2-4, is GAGVSQSPSNKVTEKGKDVELRCDPISGHTALYWYRQSLGQGLEFLIYFQGNSAPDKSGLPSDRFSAERTGGSVSTLTIQRTQQEDSAVYLCASSSRRLLSENIQYFGAGTRLSVL.